One and the same sample provided the 2 T cell receptor beta chains below, sequenced in a study of blood T cell repertoires in COVID-19. Clones were sequenced by immunoSEQ multiplex PCR, and TCRdb holds only the in-frame ones, with some missing. The top ten clones hold 4.8% of a sample with hundreds of thousands of clones, about four fifths of them seen once. Material: PBMCs or T cells enriched from blood (not recorded which). The receptors originated from a woman aged 45-59 years who had been exposed to COVID-19.

J is TRBJ1-1 and V is TRBV18; D not resolved. This CDR3 has 14 residues. V dropped 6 bases and J dropped 11 bases, with 22 bases sitting between them. Germline V gene data show CDR1 as KGHSH and CDR2 as LQKENI. CDR3 sequence reads: CASSPEGGFLAAFF. CDR3 DNA: TGTGCCAGCTCCCCCGAGGGAGGGTTTTTGGCCGCTTTCTTT. The full variable domain, completed using reference TRBV18 and TRBJ1-1, is NAGVMQNPRHLVRRRGQEARLRCSPMKGHSHVYWYRQLPEEGLKFMVYLQKENIIDESGMPKERFSAEFPKEGPSILRIQQVVRGDSAAYFCASSPEGGFLAAFFGQGTRLTVV.

The rearrangement links TRBV5-1 to TRBJ1-1; TRBD1 agrees at 9 bases. The germline gives CDR1 SGHRS, CDR2 YFSETQ. Unmatched junction bases numbered 6, after V lost 4 bases and J lost 5 bases. This CDR3 comprises 14 residues. The CDR3 here is CASSPGQGRTEAFF. The CDR3 nucleotides are TGCGCCAGCAGCCCGGGACAGGGAAGGACTGAAGCTTTCTTT.